The present T cell receptor beta chain was sequenced within a study of CD4+ T cells in melanoma. Assay used: immunoSEQ multiplex PCR; TCRdb lists only in-frame clones, some missing. The sample holds 8,500 to 10,000 clones, around 67% seen once. CDR1 is LNHDA and CDR2 is SQIVND in the germline V gene (reference sequence). V dropped 6 bases and J dropped 0 bases, with 12 bases sitting between them. This CDR3 is 15 amino acids long. Specimen: cells from a culture (not recorded whether cultured in vitro). The clonotype was recovered from a human donor with melanoma. This chain uses TRBV19 with TRBJ1-5; D ambiguous. The CDR3: CASRSEAASNQPQHF. Here the CDR3 DNA reads TGTGCCAGTAGATCGGAGGCGGCTAGCAATCAGCCCCAGCATTTT.